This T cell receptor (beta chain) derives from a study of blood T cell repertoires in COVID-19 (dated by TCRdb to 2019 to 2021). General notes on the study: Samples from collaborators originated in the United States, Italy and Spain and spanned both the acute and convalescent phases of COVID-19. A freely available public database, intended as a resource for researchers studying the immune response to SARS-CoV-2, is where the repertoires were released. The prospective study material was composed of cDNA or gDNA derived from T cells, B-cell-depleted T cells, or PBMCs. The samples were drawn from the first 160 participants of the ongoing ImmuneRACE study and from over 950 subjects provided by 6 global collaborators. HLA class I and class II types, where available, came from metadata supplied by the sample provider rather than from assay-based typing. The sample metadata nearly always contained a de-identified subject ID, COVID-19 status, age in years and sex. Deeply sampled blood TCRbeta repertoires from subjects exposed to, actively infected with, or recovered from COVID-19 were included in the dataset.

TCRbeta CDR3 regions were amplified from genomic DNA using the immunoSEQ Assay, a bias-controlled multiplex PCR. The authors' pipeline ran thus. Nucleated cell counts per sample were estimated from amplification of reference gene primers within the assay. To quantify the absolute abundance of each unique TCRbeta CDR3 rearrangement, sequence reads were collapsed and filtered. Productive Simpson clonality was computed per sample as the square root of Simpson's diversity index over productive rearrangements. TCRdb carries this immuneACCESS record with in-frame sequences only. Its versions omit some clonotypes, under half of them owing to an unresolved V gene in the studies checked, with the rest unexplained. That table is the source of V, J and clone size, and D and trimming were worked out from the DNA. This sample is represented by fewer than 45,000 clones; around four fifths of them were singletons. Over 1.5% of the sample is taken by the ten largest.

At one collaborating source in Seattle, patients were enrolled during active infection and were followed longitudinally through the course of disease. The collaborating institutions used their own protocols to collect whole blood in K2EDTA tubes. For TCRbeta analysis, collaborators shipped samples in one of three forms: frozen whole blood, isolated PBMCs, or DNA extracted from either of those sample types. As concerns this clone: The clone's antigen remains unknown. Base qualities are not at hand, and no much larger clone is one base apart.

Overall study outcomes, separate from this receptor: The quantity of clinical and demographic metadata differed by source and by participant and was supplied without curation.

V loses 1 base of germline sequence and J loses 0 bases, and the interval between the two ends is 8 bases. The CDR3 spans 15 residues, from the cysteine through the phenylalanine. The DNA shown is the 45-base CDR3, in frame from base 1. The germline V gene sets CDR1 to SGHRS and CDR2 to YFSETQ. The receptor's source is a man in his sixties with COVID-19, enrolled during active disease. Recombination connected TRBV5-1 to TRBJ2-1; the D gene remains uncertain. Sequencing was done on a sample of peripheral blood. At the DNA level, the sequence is TGCGCCAGCAGCTTGTCTACTAACTCCTACAATGAGCAGTTCTTC. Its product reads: CASSLSTNSYNEQFF.